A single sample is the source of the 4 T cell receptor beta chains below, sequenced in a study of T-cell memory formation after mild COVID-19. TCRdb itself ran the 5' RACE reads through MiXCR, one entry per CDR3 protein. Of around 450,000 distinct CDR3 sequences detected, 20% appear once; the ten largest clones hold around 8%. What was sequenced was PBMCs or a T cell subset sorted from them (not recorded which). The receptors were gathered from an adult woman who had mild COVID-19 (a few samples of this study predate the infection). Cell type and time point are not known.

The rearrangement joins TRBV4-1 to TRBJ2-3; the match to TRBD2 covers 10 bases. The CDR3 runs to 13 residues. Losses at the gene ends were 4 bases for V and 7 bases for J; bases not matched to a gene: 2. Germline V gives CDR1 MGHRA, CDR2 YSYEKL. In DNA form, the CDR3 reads TGCGCCAGCAGCCGGACTAGCGGCAATACGCAGTATTTT. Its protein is CASSRTSGNTQYF.

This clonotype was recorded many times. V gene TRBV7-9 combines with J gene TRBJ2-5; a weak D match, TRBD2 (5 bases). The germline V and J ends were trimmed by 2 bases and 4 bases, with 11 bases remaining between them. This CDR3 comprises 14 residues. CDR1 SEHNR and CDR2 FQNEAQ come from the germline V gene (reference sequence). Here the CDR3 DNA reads TGTGCCAGCAGCTTACCGGGGATCGGAGAGACCCAGTACTTC. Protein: CASSLPGIGETQYF.

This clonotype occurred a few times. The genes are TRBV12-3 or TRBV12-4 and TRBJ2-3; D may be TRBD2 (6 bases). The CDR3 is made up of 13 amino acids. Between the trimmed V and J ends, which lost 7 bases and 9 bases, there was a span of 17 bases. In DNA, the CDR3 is TGTGCCAGCAATGCGGGACGGTCCTCCACGCAGTATTTT. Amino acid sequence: CASNAGRSSTQYF.

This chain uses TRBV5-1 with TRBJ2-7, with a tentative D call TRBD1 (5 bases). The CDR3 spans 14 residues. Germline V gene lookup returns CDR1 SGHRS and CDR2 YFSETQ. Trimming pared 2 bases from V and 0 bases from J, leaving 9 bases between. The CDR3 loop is CASSLQESSYEQYF. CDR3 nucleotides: TGCGCCAGCAGCTTACAGGAAAGCTCCTACGAGCAGTACTTC.